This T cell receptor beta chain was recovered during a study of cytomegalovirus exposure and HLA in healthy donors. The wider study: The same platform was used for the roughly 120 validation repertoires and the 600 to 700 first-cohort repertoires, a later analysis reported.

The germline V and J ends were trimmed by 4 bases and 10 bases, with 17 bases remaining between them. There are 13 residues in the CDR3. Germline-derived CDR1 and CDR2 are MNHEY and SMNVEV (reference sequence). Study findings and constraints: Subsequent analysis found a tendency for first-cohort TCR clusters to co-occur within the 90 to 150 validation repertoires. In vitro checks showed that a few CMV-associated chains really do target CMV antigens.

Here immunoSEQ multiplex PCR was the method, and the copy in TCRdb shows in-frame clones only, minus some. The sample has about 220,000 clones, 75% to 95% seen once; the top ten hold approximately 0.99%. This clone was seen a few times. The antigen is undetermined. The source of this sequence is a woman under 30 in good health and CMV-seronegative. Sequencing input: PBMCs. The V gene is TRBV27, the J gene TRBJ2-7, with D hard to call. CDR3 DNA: TGTGCCAGCAGTTCCGCCTCGGCAGGTGAACAGTACTTC. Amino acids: CASSSASAGEQYF.